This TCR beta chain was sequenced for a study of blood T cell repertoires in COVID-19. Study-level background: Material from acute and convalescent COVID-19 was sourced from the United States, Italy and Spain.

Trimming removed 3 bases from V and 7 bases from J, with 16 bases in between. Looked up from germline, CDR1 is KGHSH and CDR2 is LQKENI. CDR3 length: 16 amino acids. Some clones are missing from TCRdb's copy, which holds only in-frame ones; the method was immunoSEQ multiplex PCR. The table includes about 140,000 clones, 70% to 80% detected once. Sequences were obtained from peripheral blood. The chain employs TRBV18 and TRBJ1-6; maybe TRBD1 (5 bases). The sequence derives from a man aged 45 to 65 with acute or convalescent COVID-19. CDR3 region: CASSPRRGAENSPLHF. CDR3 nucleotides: TGTGCCAGCTCACCTCGCCGCGGGGCGGAGAATTCACCCCTCCACTTT.